The entry below gives a single TCR beta chain sequence along with its context. The data belong to a study of CD8+CD57+ T cells in acquired aplastic anemia. Genomic DNA templated the TCR beta VDJ and CDR3 profiling. TCRdb fed the reads into MiXCR, producing one record per CDR3 protein. The data show roughly 130,000 distinct CDR3 sequences, roughly 50% seen once. This receptor was identified in a human donor in good health, serving as a control. Sequences were obtained from sorted CD4+, CD8+, or CD8+CD57+ T cells (not recorded which) from PBMCs.

The CDR3 here is CSGEYRTVQETQYF. CDR3 bases: TGCAGCGGAGAGTACAGGACAGTCCAAGAGACCCAGTACTTC. The chain is built from TRBV29-1 and TRBJ2-5, with D perhaps matching TRBD1 (6 bases). CDR3 size: 14 residues. V was trimmed by 7 bases and J by 1 base, leaving 16 bases between them. Germline CDR1 reads SQVTM; CDR2 reads ANQGSEA.